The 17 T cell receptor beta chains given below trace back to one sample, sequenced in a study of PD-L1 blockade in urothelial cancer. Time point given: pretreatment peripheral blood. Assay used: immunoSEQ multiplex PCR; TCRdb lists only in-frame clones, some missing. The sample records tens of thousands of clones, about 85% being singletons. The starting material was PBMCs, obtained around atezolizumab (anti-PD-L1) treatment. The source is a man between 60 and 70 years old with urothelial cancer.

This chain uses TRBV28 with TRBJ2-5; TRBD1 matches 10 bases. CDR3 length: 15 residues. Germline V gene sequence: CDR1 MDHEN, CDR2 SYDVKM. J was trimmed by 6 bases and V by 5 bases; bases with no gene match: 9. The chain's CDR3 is CASSPPGQGDKTQYF. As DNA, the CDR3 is TGTGCCAGCAGTCCACCTGGACAGGGGGATAAGACCCAGTACTTC.

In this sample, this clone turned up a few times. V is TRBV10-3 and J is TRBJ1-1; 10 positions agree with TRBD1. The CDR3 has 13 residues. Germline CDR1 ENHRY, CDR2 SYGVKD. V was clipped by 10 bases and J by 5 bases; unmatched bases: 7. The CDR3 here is CATGDRGETEAFF. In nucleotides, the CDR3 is TGTGCCACCGGGGACAGGGGCGAAACTGAAGCTTTCTTT.

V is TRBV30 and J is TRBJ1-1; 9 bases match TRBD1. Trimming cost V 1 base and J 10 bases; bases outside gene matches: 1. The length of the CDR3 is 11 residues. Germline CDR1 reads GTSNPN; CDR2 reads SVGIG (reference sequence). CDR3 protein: CAWSDRGLAFF. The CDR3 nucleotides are TGTGCCTGGAGTGACAGGGGGCTAGCTTTCTTT.

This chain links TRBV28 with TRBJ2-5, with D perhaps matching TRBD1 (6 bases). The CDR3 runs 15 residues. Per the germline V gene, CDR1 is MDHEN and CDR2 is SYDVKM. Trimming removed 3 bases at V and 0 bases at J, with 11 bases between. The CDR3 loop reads CASSLPTGNQETQYF. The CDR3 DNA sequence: TGTGCCAGCAGTTTGCCCACAGGGAACCAAGAGACCCAGTACTTC.

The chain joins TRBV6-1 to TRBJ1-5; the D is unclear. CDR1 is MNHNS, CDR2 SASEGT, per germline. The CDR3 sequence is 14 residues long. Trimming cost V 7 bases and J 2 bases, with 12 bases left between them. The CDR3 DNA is TGTGCCAGCAAGCGGATCCACGGCAATCAGCCCCAGCATTTT. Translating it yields CASKRIHGNQPQHF.

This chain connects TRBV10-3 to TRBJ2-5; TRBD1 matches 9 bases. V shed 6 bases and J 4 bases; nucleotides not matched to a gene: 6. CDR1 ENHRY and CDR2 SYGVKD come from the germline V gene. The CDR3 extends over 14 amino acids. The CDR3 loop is CAIRRDRALETQYF. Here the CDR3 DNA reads TGTGCCATCAGACGGGACAGGGCTCTAGAGACCCAGTACTTC.

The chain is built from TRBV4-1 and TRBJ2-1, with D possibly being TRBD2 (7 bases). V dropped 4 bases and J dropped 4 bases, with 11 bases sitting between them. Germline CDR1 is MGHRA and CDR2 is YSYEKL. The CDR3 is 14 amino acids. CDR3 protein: CASSPGGSYNEQFF. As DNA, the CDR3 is TGCGCCAGCAGCCCGGGGGGCTCATACAATGAGCAGTTCTTC.

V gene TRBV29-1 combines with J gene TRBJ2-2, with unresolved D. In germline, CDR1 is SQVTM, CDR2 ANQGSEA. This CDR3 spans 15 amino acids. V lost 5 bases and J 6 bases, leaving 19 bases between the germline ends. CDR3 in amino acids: CSVRSRGRRSGELFF. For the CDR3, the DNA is TGCAGCGTTCGTTCTAGAGGTCGACGATCCGGGGAGCTGTTTTTT.

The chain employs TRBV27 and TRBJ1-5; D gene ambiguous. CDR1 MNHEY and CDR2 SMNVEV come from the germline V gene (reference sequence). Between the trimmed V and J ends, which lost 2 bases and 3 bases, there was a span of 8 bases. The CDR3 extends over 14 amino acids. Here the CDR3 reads CASSLEGFNQPQHF. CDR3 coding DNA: TGTGCCAGCAGTTTAGAGGGATTCAATCAGCCCCAGCATTTT.

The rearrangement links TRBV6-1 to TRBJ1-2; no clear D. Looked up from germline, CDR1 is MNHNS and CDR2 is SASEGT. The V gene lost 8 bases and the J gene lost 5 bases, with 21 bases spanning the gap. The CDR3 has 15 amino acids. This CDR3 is CASDSSGRELYGYTF. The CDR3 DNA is TGTGCCAGCGATTCCTCCGGGAGAGAATTGTATGGCTACACCTTC.

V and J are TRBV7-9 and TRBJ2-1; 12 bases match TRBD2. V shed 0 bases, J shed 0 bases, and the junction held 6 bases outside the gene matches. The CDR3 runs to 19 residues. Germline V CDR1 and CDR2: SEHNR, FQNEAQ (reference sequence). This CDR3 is CASSLASSGGESSYNEQFF. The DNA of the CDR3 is TGTGCCAGCAGCTTAGCGTCTAGCGGGGGGGAAAGCTCCTACAATGAGCAGTTCTTC.

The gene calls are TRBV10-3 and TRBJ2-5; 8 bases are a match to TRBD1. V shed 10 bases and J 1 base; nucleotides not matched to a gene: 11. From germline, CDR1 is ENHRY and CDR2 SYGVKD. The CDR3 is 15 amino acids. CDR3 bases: TGTGCCAGCCGAGAGGACAGGGCCGCCCAAGAGACCCAGTACTTC. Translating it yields CASREDRAAQETQYF.

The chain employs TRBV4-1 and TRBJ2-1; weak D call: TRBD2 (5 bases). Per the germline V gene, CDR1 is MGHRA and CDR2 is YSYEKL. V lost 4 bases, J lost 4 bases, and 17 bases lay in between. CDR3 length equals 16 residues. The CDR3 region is CASSRLVERKYNEQFF. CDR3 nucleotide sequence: TGCGCCAGCAGCCGGCTTGTGGAGCGGAAATACAATGAGCAGTTCTTC.

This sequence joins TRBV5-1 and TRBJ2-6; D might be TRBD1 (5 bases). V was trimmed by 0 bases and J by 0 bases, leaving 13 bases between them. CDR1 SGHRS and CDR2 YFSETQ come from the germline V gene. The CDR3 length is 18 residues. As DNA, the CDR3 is TGCGCCAGCAGCTTGGTTGCAGGGCCCTACTCTGGGGCCAACGTCCTGACTTTC. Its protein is CASSLVAGPYSGANVLTF.

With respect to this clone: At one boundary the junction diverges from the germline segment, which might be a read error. The CDR3 nucleotides are TGTGCCAGCAATTACCGGGATCACAATCAGCCCCAGCATTTT. Translating gives CASNYRDHNQPQHF. V is TRBV6-6 and J is TRBJ1-5, with no clear D. Looked up from germline, CDR1 is MNHNY and CDR2 is SVGAGI (reference sequence). The CDR3 runs 14 residues.

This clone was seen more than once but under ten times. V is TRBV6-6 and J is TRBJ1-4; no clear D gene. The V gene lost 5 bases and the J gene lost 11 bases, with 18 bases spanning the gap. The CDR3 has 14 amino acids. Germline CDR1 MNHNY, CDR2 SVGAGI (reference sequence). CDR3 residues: CASSPQGVMRKLFF. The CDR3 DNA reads TGTGCCAGCAGTCCCCAAGGCGTAATGAGGAAACTGTTTTTT.

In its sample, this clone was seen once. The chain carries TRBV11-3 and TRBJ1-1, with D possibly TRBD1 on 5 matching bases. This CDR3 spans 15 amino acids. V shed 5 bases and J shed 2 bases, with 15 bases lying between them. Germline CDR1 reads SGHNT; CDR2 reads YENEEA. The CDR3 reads CASSPRRDSNTEAFF. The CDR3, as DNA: TGTGCCAGCAGCCCAAGACGTGACAGTAACACTGAAGCTTTCTTT.